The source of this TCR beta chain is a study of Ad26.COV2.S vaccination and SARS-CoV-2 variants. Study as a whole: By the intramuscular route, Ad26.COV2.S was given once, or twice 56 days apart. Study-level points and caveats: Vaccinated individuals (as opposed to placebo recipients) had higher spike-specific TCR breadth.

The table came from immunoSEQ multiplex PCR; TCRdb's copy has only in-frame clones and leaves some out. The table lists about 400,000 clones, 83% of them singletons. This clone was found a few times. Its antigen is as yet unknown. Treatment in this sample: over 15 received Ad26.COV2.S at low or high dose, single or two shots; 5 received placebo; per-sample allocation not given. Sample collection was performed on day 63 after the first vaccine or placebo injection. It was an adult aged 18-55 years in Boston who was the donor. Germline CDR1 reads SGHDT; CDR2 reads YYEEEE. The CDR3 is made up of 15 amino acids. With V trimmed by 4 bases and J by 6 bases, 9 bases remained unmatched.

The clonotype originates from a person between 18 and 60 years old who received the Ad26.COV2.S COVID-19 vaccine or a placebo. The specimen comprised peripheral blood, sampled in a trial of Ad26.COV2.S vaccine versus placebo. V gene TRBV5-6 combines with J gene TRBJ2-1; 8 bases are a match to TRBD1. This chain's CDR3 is CASSDMGQASNEQFF. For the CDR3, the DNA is TGTGCCAGCAGCGATATGGGACAGGCGTCCAATGAGCAGTTCTTC.